This TCR beta chain stems from a study of T cell responses to AZD1222 COVID-19 vaccine. As to this clone: Antigen: not known.

Produced via immunoSEQ multiplex PCR; TCRdb's table is partial and in-frame only. The sample lists about 160,000 clones; 92% were seen once. The CDR3 loop spans 14 amino acids. With 2 bases removed from V and 5 bases from J, the gap between germline ends came to 12 bases. Germline lookup yields CDR1 LNHDA and CDR2 SQIVND (reference sequence). The study, taken as a whole, reports: Vaccination with two AZD1222 doses was followed by a rise in Spike-specific TCR breadth and depth. Donors, mostly white British, included more females; clonal diversity was possibly underestimated.

V usage is TRBV19 and J usage is TRBJ1-2, with no clear D. The specimen comprised peripheral blood, sampled 28 days after the second AZD1222 dose. The receptor was isolated from an adult who received the AZD1222 COVID-19 vaccine. CDR3 amino acids: CASSILPRAYGYTF. DNA of the CDR3: TGTGCCAGTAGTATACTACCACGGGCTTATGGCTACACCTTC. Full variable domain (missing parts from reference TRBV19 and TRBJ1-2): DGGITQSPKYLFRKEGQNVTLSCEQNLNHDAMYWYRQDPGQGLRLIYYSQIVNDFQKGDIAEGYSVSREKKESFPLTVTSAQKNPTAFYLCASSILPRAYGYTFGSGTRLTVV.